The rows below give T cell receptor beta chains drawn from one sample of a study of response to subunit inactivated influenza vaccine. One entry per CDR3 protein, called by TCRdb with MiXCR from the RT-PCR reads. Among fewer than 700,000 distinct CDR3 sequences listed, 13% were seen once. Sequences were derived from PBMCs from blood, sampled about 40 days after vaccination. Source of these receptors: a man over 45 who received an inactivated influenza vaccine. Both conserved end residues are part of each CDR3. The D gene is left open where the match is weak. Not all rows give a size; the values are once, few, many and, for expanded clones, a class.

D gene: TRBD1
CDR3 length: 16
J gene: TRBJ2-7
V gene: TRBV12-3/TRBV12-4
clone size: many
CDR3 protein: CASRPRSGTGVNEQYF
CDR3 DNA: TGTGCCAGCAGGCCCCGTTCCGGGACAGGGGTCAACGAGCAGTACTTC

D gene: NA
CDR3 length: 13
J gene: TRBJ2-2
V gene: TRBV5-1
clone size: few
CDR3 protein: CASRQAPTGELFF
CDR3 DNA: TGCGCCAGCAGACAAGCACCCACCGGGGAGCTGTTTTTT

D gene: NA
CDR3 length: 16
J gene: TRBJ2-2
V gene: TRBV7-2
clone size: NA
CDR3 protein: CASSLGWLVNTGELFF
CDR3 DNA: TGTGCCAGCAGCTTAGGGTGGCTAGTTAACACCGGGGAGCTGTTTTTT

D gene: NA
CDR3 length: 13
J gene: TRBJ2-7
V gene: TRBV11-3
clone size: few
CDR3 protein: CASSLGSVGEQYF
CDR3 DNA: TGTGCCAGCAGCTTAGGGTCTGTGGGCGAGCAGTACTTC

D gene: NA
CDR3 length: 14
J gene: TRBJ2-1
V gene: TRBV27
clone size: few
CDR3 protein: CASTYRVGYNEQFF
CDR3 DNA: TGTGCCAGCACTTACAGGGTGGGCTACAATGAGCAGTTCTTC

D gene: NA
CDR3 length: 14
J gene: TRBJ2-2
V gene: TRBV7-2
clone size: few
CDR3 protein: CASSLGTHTGELFF
CDR3 DNA: TGTGCCAGCAGCTTAGGGACCCACACCGGGGAGCTGTTTTTT

D gene: TRBD2
CDR3 length: 14
J gene: TRBJ2-5
V gene: TRBV20-1
clone size: NA
CDR3 protein: CSAKTSGSFETQYF
CDR3 DNA: TGCAGTGCTAAGACTAGCGGGAGTTTCGAGACCCAGTACTTC

D gene: NA
CDR3 length: 14
J gene: TRBJ2-7
V gene: TRBV6-5
clone size: NA
CDR3 protein: CASSYPGPPFEQYF
CDR3 DNA: TGTGCCAGCAGTTACCCAGGGCCGCCTTTCGAGCAGTACTTC

D gene: NA
CDR3 length: 17
J gene: TRBJ2-5
V gene: TRBV5-5
clone size: few
CDR3 protein: CASSYSWGGGRFETQYF
CDR3 DNA: TGTGCCAGCAGCTACTCCTGGGGGGGGGGCAGATTTGAGACCCAGTACTTC

D gene: NA
CDR3 length: 14
J gene: TRBJ2-7
V gene: TRBV16
clone size: few
CDR3 protein: CASSQYPRTDEQYF
CDR3 DNA: TGTGCCAGCAGCCAATACCCCAGGACAGACGAGCAGTACTTC

D gene: TRBD2
CDR3 length: 14
J gene: TRBJ2-1
V gene: TRBV12-3/TRBV12-4
clone size: NA
CDR3 protein: CASTPSGRDNEQFF
CDR3 DNA: TGTGCCAGCACTCCGAGCGGGAGAGACAATGAGCAGTTCTTC

D gene: NA
CDR3 length: 14
J gene: TRBJ2-7
V gene: TRBV5-1
clone size: NA
CDR3 protein: CASRRDVSSYEQYF
CDR3 DNA: TGCGCCAGCAGAAGGGACGTTAGCTCCTACGAGCAGTACTTC

D gene: TRBD1
CDR3 length: 14
J gene: TRBJ2-7
V gene: TRBV29-1
clone size: few
CDR3 protein: CSGSTGGHSYEQYF
CDR3 DNA: TGCAGCGGATCAACAGGGGGCCACTCCTACGAGCAGTACTTC

D gene: NA
CDR3 length: 12
J gene: TRBJ2-7
V gene: TRBV2
clone size: NA
CDR3 protein: CASSVEGGEQYF
CDR3 DNA: TGTGCCAGCAGTGTCGAGGGTGGCGAGCAGTACTTC

D gene: NA
CDR3 length: 13
J gene: TRBJ2-5
V gene: TRBV20-1
clone size: few
CDR3 protein: CSAPGGGGQTQYF
CDR3 DNA: TGCAGTGCTCCAGGAGGAGGGGGTCAGACCCAGTACTTC

D gene: TRBD2
CDR3 length: 18
J gene: TRBJ2-1
V gene: TRBV20-1
clone size: NA
CDR3 protein: CSARSTSGSSVWVNEQFF
CDR3 DNA: TGCAGTGCTAGGAGCACTAGCGGGAGTAGTGTTTGGGTCAATGAGCAGTTCTTC

D gene: NA
CDR3 length: 13
J gene: TRBJ2-5
V gene: TRBV7-2
clone size: few
CDR3 protein: CASSLGSSETQYF
CDR3 DNA: TGTGCCAGCAGCTTAGGGAGTAGCGAGACCCAGTACTTC

D gene: TRBD1
CDR3 length: 15
J gene: TRBJ2-2
V gene: TRBV25-1
clone size: NA
CDR3 protein: CASQTGRFNTGELFF
CDR3 DNA: TGTGCCAGCCAGACAGGGAGATTCAACACCGGGGAGCTGTTTTTT

D gene: NA
CDR3 length: 13
J gene: TRBJ2-7
V gene: TRBV2
clone size: few
CDR3 protein: CASSGEWLAEQYF
CDR3 DNA: TGTGCCAGCAGCGGAGAGTGGCTCGCCGAGCAGTACTTC

D gene: NA
CDR3 length: 15
J gene: TRBJ1-5
V gene: TRBV6-5
clone size: many
CDR3 protein: CASSPQGNPHQPQHF
CDR3 DNA: TGTGCCAGCAGTCCTCAAGGTAACCCTCATCAGCCCCAGCATTTT

D gene: TRBD1
CDR3 length: 15
J gene: TRBJ2-2
V gene: TRBV9
clone size: NA
CDR3 protein: CASSAGQGASGELFF
CDR3 DNA: TGTGCCAGCAGCGCGGGACAGGGGGCGTCCGGGGAGCTGTTTTTT

D gene: NA
CDR3 length: 16
J gene: TRBJ2-7
V gene: TRBV6-5
clone size: few
CDR3 protein: CASSFRASESYYEQYF
CDR3 DNA: TGTGCCAGCAGTTTCCGGGCCTCCGAAAGCTACTACGAGCAGTACTTC

D gene: TRBD1
CDR3 length: 14
J gene: TRBJ2-7
V gene: TRBV5-1
clone size: few
CDR3 protein: CASKGQGISYEQYF
CDR3 DNA: TGCGCCAGTAAGGGACAGGGAATCTCCTACGAGCAGTACTTC

D gene: NA
CDR3 length: 15
J gene: TRBJ2-6
V gene: TRBV7-2
clone size: few
CDR3 protein: CASSPQGGGANVLTF
CDR3 DNA: TGTGCCAGCAGCCCACAGGGTGGTGGGGCCAACGTCCTGACTTTC

D gene: NA
CDR3 length: 13
J gene: TRBJ1-5
V gene: TRBV12-3/TRBV12-4
clone size: many
CDR3 protein: CASSLTSNQPQHF
CDR3 DNA: TGTGCCAGCAGCTTGACGAGCAATCAGCCCCAGCATTTT

D gene: NA
CDR3 length: 13
J gene: TRBJ2-3
V gene: TRBV2
clone size: few
CDR3 protein: CASVVGLADTQYF
CDR3 DNA: TGTGCCAGCGTAGTCGGACTGGCAGATACGCAGTATTTT

D gene: TRBD2
CDR3 length: 14
J gene: TRBJ2-7
V gene: TRBV7-3
clone size: NA
CDR3 protein: CASSLRGLADQQYF
CDR3 DNA: TGTGCCAGCAGCTTAAGGGGACTAGCGGATCAGCAGTACTTC

D gene: NA
CDR3 length: 16
J gene: TRBJ2-3
V gene: TRBV12-3/TRBV12-4
clone size: NA
CDR3 protein: CASSRHRARLTYTQYF
CDR3 DNA: TGTGCCAGCAGTCGCCACCGGGCCCGACTCACCTATACGCAGTATTTT

D gene: TRBD1
CDR3 length: 15
J gene: TRBJ1-6
V gene: TRBV27
clone size: few
CDR3 protein: CASKVEDRGNSPLHF
CDR3 DNA: TGTGCCAGCAAGGTGGAAGACAGGGGTAATTCACCCCTCCACTTT

D gene: NA
CDR3 length: 13
J gene: TRBJ2-3
V gene: TRBV5-1
clone size: many
CDR3 protein: CASKDGGTDTQYF
CDR3 DNA: TGCGCCAGCAAGGACGGAGGCACAGATACGCAGTATTTT

D gene: NA
CDR3 length: 15
J gene: TRBJ2-7
V gene: TRBV5-1
clone size: few
CDR3 protein: CASSLRDTSSYEQYF
CDR3 DNA: TGCGCCAGCAGCTTGAGGGACACGAGCTCCTACGAGCAGTACTTC

D gene: NA
CDR3 length: 13
J gene: TRBJ1-1
V gene: TRBV12-3/TRBV12-4
clone size: NA
CDR3 protein: CASRSWGGTEAFF
CDR3 DNA: TGTGCCAGCAGGTCTTGGGGGGGCACTGAAGCTTTCTTT

D gene: TRBD1
CDR3 length: 12
J gene: TRBJ1-1
V gene: TRBV20-1
clone size: NA
CDR3 protein: CSAWDRVIEAFF
CDR3 DNA: TGCAGTGCCTGGGACAGGGTGATTGAAGCTTTCTTT

D gene: TRBD1
CDR3 length: 17
J gene: TRBJ2-5
V gene: TRBV29-1
clone size: many
CDR3 protein: CSVEDSTVTGSLETQYF
CDR3 DNA: TGCAGCGTTGAAGACTCCACAGTGACAGGGAGTTTAGAGACCCAGTACTTC

D gene: TRBD1
CDR3 length: 15
J gene: TRBJ2-7
V gene: TRBV4-3
clone size: NA
CDR3 protein: CASSQRQGRTYEQYF
CDR3 DNA: TGCGCCAGCAGCCAGCGACAGGGGAGGACCTACGAGCAGTACTTC

D gene: NA
CDR3 length: 14
J gene: TRBJ2-7
V gene: TRBV4-2
clone size: once
CDR3 protein: CASSRVGSAYEQYF
CDR3 DNA: TGTGCCAGCAGCCGGGTGGGGTCGGCCTACGAGCAGTACTTC

D gene: NA
CDR3 length: 15
J gene: TRBJ2-7
V gene: TRBV5-1
clone size: few
CDR3 protein: CASSLAGGSTYEQYF
CDR3 DNA: TGCGCCAGCAGCTTGGCCGGTGGGTCTACCTACGAGCAGTACTTC

D gene: TRBD1
CDR3 length: 15
J gene: TRBJ2-2
V gene: TRBV12-3/TRBV12-4
clone size: NA
CDR3 protein: CASSFRQGANGELFF
CDR3 DNA: TGTGCCAGCAGTTTCCGACAGGGGGCGAACGGGGAGCTGTTTTTT